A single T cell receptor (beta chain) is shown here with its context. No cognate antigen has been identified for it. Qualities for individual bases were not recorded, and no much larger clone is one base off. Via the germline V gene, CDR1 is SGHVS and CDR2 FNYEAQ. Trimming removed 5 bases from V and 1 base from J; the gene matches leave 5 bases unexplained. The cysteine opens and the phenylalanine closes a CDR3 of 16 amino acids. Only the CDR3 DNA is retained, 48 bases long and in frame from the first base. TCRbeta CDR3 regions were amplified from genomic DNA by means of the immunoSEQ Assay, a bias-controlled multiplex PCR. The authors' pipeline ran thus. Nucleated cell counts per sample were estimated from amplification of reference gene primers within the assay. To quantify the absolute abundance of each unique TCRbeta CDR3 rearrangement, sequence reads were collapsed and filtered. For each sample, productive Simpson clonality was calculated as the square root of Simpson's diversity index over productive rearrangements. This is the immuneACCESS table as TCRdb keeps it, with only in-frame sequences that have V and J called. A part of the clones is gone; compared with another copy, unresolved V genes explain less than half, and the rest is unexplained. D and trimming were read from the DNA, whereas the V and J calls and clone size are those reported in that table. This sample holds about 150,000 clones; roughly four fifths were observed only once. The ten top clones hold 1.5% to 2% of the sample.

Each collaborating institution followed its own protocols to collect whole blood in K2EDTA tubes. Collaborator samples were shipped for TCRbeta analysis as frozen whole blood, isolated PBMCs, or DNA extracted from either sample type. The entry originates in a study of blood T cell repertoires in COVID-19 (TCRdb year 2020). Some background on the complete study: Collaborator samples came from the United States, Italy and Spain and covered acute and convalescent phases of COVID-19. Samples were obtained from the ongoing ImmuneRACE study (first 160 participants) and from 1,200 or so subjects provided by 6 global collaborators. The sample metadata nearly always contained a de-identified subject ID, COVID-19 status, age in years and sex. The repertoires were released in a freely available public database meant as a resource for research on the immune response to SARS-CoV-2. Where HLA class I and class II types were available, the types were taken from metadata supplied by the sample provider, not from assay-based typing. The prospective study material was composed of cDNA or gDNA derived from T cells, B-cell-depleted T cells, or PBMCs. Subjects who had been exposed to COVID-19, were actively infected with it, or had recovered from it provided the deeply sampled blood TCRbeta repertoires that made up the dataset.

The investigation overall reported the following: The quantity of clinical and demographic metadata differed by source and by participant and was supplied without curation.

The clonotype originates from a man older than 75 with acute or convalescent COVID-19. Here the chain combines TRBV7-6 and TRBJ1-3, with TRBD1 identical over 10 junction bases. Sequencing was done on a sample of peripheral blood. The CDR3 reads CASSNTGQGSGNTIYF. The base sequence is TGTGCCAGCAGCAACACGGGACAGGGGTCTGGAAACACCATATATTTT.